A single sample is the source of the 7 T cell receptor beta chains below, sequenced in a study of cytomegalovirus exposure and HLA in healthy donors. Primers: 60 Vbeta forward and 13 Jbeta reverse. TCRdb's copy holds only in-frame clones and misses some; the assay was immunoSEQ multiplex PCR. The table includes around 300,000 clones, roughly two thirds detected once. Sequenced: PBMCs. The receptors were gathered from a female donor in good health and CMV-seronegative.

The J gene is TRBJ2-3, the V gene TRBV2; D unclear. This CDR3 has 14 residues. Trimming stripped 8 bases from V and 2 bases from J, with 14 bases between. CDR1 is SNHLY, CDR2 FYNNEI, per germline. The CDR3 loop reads CASPLKRDTDTQYF. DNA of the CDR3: TGTGCCAGCCCCTTGAAGCGAGACACAGATACGCAGTATTTT.

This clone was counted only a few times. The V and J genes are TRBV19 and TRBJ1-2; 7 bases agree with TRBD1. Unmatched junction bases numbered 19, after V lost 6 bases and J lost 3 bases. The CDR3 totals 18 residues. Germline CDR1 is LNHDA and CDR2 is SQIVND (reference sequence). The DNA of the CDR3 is TGTGCCAGTAGCGAGAGGGGGCCGGGGAGACCCGGCCACTATGGCTACACCTTC. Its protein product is CASSERGPGRPGHYGYTF.

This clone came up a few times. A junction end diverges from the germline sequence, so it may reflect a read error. The DNA for the CDR3 is TGTTCCAGCAGCACCTCCGGGACAGGGTATTACGAGCAGTACTTC. It encodes CSSSTSGTGYYEQYF. The chain recombines TRBV7-9 with TRBJ2-7, with 9 bases matching TRBD1. Germline lookup yields CDR1 SEHNR and CDR2 FQNEAQ (reference sequence). The CDR3 has 15 residues.

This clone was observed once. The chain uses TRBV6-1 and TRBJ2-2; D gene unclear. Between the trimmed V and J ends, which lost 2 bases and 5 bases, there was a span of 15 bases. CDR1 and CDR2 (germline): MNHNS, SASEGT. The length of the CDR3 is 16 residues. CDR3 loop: CASSESSERPTGELFF. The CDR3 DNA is TGTGCCAGCAGTGAATCCAGCGAGAGACCTACCGGGGAGCTGTTTTTT.

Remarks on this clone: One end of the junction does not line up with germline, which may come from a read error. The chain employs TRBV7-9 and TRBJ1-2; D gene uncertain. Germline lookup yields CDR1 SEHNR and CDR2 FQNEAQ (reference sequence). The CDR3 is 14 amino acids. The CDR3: CSSSLDTSNYGYTF. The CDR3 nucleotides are TGTTCCAGCAGCTTAGACACCTCTAACTATGGCTACACCTTC.

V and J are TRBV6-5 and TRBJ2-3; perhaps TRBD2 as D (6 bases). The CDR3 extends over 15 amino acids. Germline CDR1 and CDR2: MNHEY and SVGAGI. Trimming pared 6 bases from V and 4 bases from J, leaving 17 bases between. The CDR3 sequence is CASRPRLEWADTQYF. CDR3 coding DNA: TGTGCCAGCAGACCCCGACTAGAATGGGCAGATACGCAGTATTTT.

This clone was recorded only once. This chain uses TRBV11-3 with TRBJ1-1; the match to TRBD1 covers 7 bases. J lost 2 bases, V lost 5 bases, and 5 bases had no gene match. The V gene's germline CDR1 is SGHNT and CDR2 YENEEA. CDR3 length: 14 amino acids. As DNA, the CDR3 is TGTGCCAGCAGCCCGGGACAGACCAACACTGAAGCTTTCTTT. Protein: CASSPGQTNTEAFF.